The T cell receptor beta chain under discussion was sequenced for a study of T cell responses to AZD1222 COVID-19 vaccine listed by TCRdb under 2021. As for the study more broadly: A total of 233 trial participants underwent TCR sequencing, of whom about 200 had received two doses of AZD1222 and around 25 had received two doses of the MenACWY control vaccine. Trial participants were enrolled by age into 18-55, 56-69 and 70-plus year subgroups, with approximately 150, 28 and 58 TCR-sequenced participants respectively.

A remark on this clone: No cognate antigen has been identified for it. Qualities for individual bases were not recorded, and no much larger clone is one base off.

The intended sense of this specimen's time point label: about 28 days (+/-7) after the second vaccine dose. Because spike-specific TCR depth and breadth did not differ between the two schedules, AZD1222 recipients who got a second dose at roughly 4 weeks were pooled with those who got a second dose at roughly 12 weeks. Vaccinee samples were obtained from the UK trials COV001 and COV002, which included a single-blind randomized controlled phase 2/3 trial of AZD1222 (ChAdOx1 nCoV-19) in healthy adults. For TCRbeta chain sequencing, PBMC samples were collected from trial participants at day 0 and at day 28 after the second dose. Including cysteine and phenylalanine, the CDR3 has 14 amino acids. Only CDR3 DNA remains: 42 bases, in frame from the first base. Based on the germline V gene, the CDR1 and CDR2 sequences are SGHTA and FQGNSA. Trimming costs V 5 bases and J 0 bases, and their ends lie 10 bases apart.

Overall study results and their limits: Because no day 14 peak-response samples were available, repertoires were characterized only after the peak T cell response. After two AZD1222 doses, spike-specific TCR breadth and depth were significantly higher than at day 0 and than in MenACWY recipients. Conclusions about previously exposed vaccinees are limited, since just 6 or 7 AZD1222 recipients were seropositive for SARS-CoV-2 at baseline. The vaccine-associated CD4 TCRs covered the entire spike protein, and the dominant responses fell in regions 160-218 and 743-854. Reportedly, close to half of the unique spike-specific TCRs recognized epitopes lying outside the regions that are mutated in the B.1.351 and B.1.1.7 variants. Participants were mostly white British, with more females than males. The authors suggested clonal diversity may have been underestimated. In the small 56-69-year group, the increase in depth fell short of significance, most likely because of low power.

The CDR3 regions of human TCRbeta chains were subjected to immunosequencing. The authors' analysis ran thus. TCRs in the repertoires were compared against a reference library of SARS-CoV-2-specific TCRs that had been generated with the MIRA antigen-specificity platform. Breadth meant the fraction of unique TCRs that were SARS-CoV-2-associated, whereas depth meant the fraction of total T cells that were SARS-CoV-2-associated. Each spike-specific TCR was assigned to its reactive spike region and to a CD4 or CD8 class using the MIRA data. Log10-transformed breadth and depth values were compared by one-way ANOVA with Sidak's multiple comparisons tests. In TCRdb, the immuneACCESS table is reduced to in-frame sequences with V and J assigned. These tables do not hold every clone; where another copy was compared, an unresolved V gene accounts for under half, and the others remain unexplained. The V and J calls and clone size are taken from that table; D and trimming were inferred from the DNA. The sample table holds roughly 150,000 clones, of which around 88% were seen once. Around 0.99% of the sample is taken by the ten largest.

The TCR was taken from an adult who received the AZD1222 COVID-19 vaccine. Specimen: peripheral blood, collected 28 days after the second AZD1222 dose. The chain links TRBV7-2 with TRBJ1-2; matching of 6 bases hints at TRBD1 as the D gene. The CDR3 protein: CASSPRGPNYGYTF. The nucleotides read TGTGCCAGCAGCCCTCGGGGGCCTAACTATGGCTACACCTTC. With all but the CDR3 taken from the reference TRBV7-2 and TRBJ1-2 genes, the full variable domain is: GAGVSQSPSNKVTEKGKDVELRCDPISGHTALYWYRQSLGQGLEFLIYFQGNSAPDKSGLPSDRFSAERTGGSVSTLTIQRTQQEDSAVYLCASSPRGPNYGYTFGSGTRLTVV.